This note documents a single T cell receptor beta chain sequence. These data originate in a study of blood T cell repertoires in COVID-19. In the study overall: COVID-19 samples from acute and convalescent phases originated in the United States, Italy and Spain. PBMCs, B-cell-depleted T cells, or T cells provided the cDNA or gDNA that made up the material.

As handled by the study authors: Reference gene primer amplification in the assay estimated nucleated cell counts. Produced via immunoSEQ multiplex PCR; TCRdb's table is partial and in-frame only. D and trimming come from the DNA, and the V and J calls and clone size come from that table. This sample carries about 440,000 clones, about 89% of them seen once, and the ten largest clones take 4% to 5.5%. Germline values: CDR1 MNHNY, CDR2 SVGAGI (reference sequence). The CDR3 is made up of 14 amino acids. V was cut by 1 base and J by 4 bases, with 7 bases left in between. The rearrangement links TRBV6-6 to TRBJ2-2; unclear D gene. The source material was peripheral blood. The TCR sequence derives from a woman in her twenties or thirties with acute or convalescent COVID-19. DNA of the CDR3: TGTGCCAGCAGTTACTTAAGCGTCACCGGGGAGCTGTTTTTT. Translating it yields CASSYLSVTGELFF.